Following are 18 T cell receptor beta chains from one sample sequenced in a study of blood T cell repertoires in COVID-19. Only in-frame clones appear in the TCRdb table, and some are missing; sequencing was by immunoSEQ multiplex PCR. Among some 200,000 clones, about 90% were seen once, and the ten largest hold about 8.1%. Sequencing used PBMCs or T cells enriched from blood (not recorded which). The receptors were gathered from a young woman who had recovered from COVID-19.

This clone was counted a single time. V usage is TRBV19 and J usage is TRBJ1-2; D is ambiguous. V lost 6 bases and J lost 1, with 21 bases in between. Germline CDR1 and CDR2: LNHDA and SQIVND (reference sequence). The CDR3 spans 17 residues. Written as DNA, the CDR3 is TGTGCCAGTAGAGTTCTAGCGGCAGGCGACTTTAACTATGGCTACACCTTC. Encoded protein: CASRVLAAGDFNYGYTF.

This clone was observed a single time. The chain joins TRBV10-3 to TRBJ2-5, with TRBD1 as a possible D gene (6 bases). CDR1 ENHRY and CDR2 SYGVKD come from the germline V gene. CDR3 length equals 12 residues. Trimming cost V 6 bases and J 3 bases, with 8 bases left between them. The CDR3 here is CAIRKGEETQYF. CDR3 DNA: TGTGCCATCAGGAAGGGGGAAGAGACCCAGTACTTC.

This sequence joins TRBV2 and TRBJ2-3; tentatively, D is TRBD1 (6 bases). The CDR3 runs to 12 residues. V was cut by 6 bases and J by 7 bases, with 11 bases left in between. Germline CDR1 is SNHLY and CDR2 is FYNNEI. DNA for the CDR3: TGTGCCAGCAGAACAGGGCCTAATACGCAGTATTTT. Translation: CASRTGPNTQYF. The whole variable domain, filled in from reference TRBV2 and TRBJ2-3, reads EPEVTQTPSHQVTQMGQEVILRCVPISNHLYFYWYRQILGQKVEFLVSFYNNEISEKSEIFDDQFSVERPDGSNFTLKIRSTKLEDSAMYFCASRTGPNTQYFGPGTRLTVL.

The CDR3 nucleotides read TGTGCCAGCAGTTTAAACAGGGGGTTCAATCAGCCCCAGCATTTT. This gives the protein CASSLNRGFNQPQHF. The chain has TRBV28 and TRBJ1-5, with 8 bases that match TRBD1. This CDR3 region has 15 residues. Germline V gene lookup returns CDR1 MDHEN and CDR2 SYDVKM. Losses at the gene ends were 2 bases for V and 3 bases for J; bases not matched to a gene: 3.

The chain's CDR3 is CSASHLGEGGNTIYF. Here the CDR3 DNA reads TGCAGTGCTAGTCACCTGGGGGAGGGAGGAAACACCATATATTTT. V gene TRBV20-1 combines with J gene TRBJ1-3; the D gene is possibly TRBD1 (5 bases). Germline lookup yields CDR1 DFQATT and CDR2 SNEGSKA (reference sequence). With 3 bases removed from V and 4 bases from J, the gap between germline ends came to 16 bases. This CDR3 comprises 15 residues.

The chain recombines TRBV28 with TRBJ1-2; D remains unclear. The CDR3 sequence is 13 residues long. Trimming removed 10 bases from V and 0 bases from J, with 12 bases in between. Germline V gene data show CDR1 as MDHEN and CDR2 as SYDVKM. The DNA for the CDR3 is TGTGCCATCCAGGTCGGAACTAACTATGGCTACACCTTC. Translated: CAIQVGTNYGYTF.

This CDR3 reads CASSLSTGELFF. The CDR3 DNA reads as TGTGCCAGCAGCCTTAGCACCGGGGAGCTGTTTTTT. The chain is built from TRBV11-2 and TRBJ2-2, with D uncertain. V lost 5 bases, J lost 4 bases, and 5 bases lay in between. Germline V gene sequence: CDR1 SGHAT, CDR2 FQNNGV. The CDR3 is made up of 12 amino acids. Combining the CDR3 with reference TRBV11-2 and TRBJ2-2 gives the whole variable domain EAGVAQSPRYKIIEKRQSVAFWCNPISGHATLYWYQQILGQGPKLLIQFQNNGVVDDSQLPKDRFSAERLKGVDSTLKIQPAKLEDSAVYLCASSLSTGELFFGEGSRLTVL.

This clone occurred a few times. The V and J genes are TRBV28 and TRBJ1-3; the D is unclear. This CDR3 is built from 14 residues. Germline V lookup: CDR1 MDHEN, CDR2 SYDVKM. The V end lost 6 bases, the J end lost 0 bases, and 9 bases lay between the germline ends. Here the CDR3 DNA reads TGTGCCAGCAGCGGGTCTCTCTCTGGAAACACCATATATTTT. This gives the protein CASSGSLSGNTIYF.

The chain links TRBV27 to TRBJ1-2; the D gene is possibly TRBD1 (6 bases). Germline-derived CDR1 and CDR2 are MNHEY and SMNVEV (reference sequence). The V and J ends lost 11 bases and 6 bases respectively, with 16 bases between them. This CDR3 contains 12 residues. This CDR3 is CASRGGQHGYTF. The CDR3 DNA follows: TGTGCCTCGCGGGGGGGGCAGCATGGCTACACCTTC.

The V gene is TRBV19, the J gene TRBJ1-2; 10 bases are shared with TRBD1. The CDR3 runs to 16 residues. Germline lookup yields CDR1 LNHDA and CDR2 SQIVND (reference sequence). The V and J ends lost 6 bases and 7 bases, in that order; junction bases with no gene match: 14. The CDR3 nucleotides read TGTGCCAGTAGACCTGGTAGGAGACAGGGGGCTCTTGGCTACACCTTC. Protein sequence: CASRPGRRQGALGYTF.

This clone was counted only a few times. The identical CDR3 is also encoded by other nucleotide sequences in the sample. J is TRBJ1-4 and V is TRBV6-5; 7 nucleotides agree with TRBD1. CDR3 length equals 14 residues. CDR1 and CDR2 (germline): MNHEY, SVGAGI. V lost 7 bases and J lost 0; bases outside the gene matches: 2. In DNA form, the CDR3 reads TGTGCCAGCACTCAGGGGGCAACTAATGAAAAACTGTTTTTT. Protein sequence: CASTQGATNEKLFF.

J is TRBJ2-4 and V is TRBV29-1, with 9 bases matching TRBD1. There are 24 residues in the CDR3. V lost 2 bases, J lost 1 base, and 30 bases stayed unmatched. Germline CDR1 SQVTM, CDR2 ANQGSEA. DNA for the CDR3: TGCAGCGTTGAATTCAGAGATCAGCTTTCGATTAGACAGGGGGATAGTATCGCCAAAAACATTCAGTACTTC. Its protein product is CSVEFRDQLSIRQGDSIAKNIQYF. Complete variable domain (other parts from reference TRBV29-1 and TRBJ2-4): SAVISQKPSRDICQRGTSLTIQCQVDSQVTMMFWYRQQPGQSLTLIATANQGSEATYESGFVIDKFPISRPNLTFSTLTVSNMSPEDSSIYLCSVEFRDQLSIRQGDSIAKNIQYFGAGTRLSVL.

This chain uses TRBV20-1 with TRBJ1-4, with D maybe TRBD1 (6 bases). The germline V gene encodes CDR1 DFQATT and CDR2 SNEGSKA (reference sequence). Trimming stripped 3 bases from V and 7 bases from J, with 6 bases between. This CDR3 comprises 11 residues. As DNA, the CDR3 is TGCAGTGCTAGGGGGGCTGAAAAACTGTTTTTT. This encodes CSARGAEKLFF.

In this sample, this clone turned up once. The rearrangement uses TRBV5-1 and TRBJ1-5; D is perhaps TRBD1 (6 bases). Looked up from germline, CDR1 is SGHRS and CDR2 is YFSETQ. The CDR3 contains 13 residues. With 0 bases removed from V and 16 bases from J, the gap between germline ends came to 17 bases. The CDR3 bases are TGCGCCAGCAGCTTGGCAGGGGTACAGCCCCTTCATTTT. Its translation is CASSLAGVQPLHF.

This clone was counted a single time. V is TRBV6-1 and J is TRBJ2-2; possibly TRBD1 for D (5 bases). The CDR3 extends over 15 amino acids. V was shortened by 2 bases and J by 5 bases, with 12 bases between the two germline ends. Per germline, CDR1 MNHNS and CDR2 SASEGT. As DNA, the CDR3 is TGTGCCAGCAGTGAAAGGCAGGGTCGTACCGGGGAGCTGTTTTTT. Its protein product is CASSERQGRTGELFF.

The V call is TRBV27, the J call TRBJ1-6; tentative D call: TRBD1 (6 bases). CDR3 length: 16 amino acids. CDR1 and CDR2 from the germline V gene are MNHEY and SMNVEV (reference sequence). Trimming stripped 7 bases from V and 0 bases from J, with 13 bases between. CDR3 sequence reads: CASTDSFSSYNSPLHF. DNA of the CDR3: TGTGCCAGCACGGACAGTTTTAGCTCCTATAATTCACCCCTCCACTTT.

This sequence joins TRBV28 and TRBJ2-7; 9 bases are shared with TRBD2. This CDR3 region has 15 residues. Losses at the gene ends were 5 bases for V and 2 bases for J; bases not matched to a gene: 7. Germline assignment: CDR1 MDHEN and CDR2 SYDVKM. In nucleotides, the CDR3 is TGTGCCAGCAGTGGAGTTCGCGGGGGGGCCTACGAGCAGTACTTC. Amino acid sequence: CASSGVRGGAYEQYF.

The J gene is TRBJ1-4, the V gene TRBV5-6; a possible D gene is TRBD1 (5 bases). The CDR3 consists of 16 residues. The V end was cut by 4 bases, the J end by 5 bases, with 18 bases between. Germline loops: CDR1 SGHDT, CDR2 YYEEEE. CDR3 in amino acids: CASSRSGSQGNEKLFF. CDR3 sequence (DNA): TGTGCCAGCAGCAGATCCGGGAGCCAGGGAAATGAAAAACTGTTTTTT.